These 22 T cell receptor beta chains share one sample of origin, sequenced in a study of blood T cell repertoires in COVID-19. The table came from immunoSEQ multiplex PCR; TCRdb's copy has only in-frame clones and leaves some out. The data show around 24,000 clones, 81% seen once. The sequenced sample consisted of peripheral blood. Receptors originate from a man aged 50 to 59 with active or convalescent COVID-19.

The V and J genes are TRBV28 and TRBJ1-6; 7 nucleotides line up with TRBD1. Trimming removed 6 bases from V and 8 bases from J; junction bases left unmatched: 7. From germline, CDR1 is MDHEN and CDR2 SYDVKM. This CDR3 contains 14 residues. The CDR3 spells CASSSGTAYSPLHF. The DNA for the CDR3 is TGTGCCAGCAGCTCCGGGACAGCATATTCACCCCTCCACTTT.

This chain uses TRBV2 with TRBJ1-6; no clear D. Germline CDR1 SNHLY, CDR2 FYNNEI. This CDR3 is built from 14 residues. V gave up 6 bases and J gave up 10 bases, with 16 bases separating them. The CDR3 here is CASRRLEAGSPLHF. The CDR3 nucleotides read TGTGCCAGCAGGAGGCTCGAAGCCGGATCACCCCTCCACTTT. The full variable domain, its missing parts supplied by reference TRBV2 and TRBJ1-6, is EPEVTQTPSHQVTQMGQEVILRCVPISNHLYFYWYRQILGQKVEFLVSFYNNEISEKSEIFDDQFSVERPDGSNFTLKIRSTKLEDSAMYFCASRRLEAGSPLHFGNGTRLTVT.

This clone was detected only once. The chain uses TRBV6-5 and TRBJ2-1; TRBD1 matches 7 bases. Germline trimming cut 6 bases from V and 8 bases from J; bases unmatched to any gene: 7. Germline CDR1 and CDR2: MNHEY and SVGAGI. CDR3 length equals 13 residues. CDR3 in DNA: TGTGCCAGCAGGATTGGACAGGCCGATGAGCAGTTCTTC. Encoded protein: CASRIGQADEQFF.

The chain is built from TRBV28 and TRBJ2-3; D call uncertain. The CDR3 contains 16 residues. V shed 5 bases and J shed 4 bases, with 19 bases lying between them. The germline CDR1 and CDR2 sequences are MDHEN and SYDVKM. The CDR3 here is CASSLYLIPPADTQYF. CDR3 DNA: TGTGCCAGCAGTCTATATCTTATTCCCCCCGCAGATACGCAGTATTTT.

CDR3 protein: CASRQTRTGYGYTF. CDR3 nucleotides: TGTGCCAGCAGACAGACCCGGACTGGCTATGGCTACACCTTC. The J gene is TRBJ1-2, the V gene TRBV28; D call uncertain. The CDR3 loop spans 14 amino acids. The V end lost 6 bases, the J end lost 4 bases, and 15 bases lay between the germline ends. Per germline, CDR1 MDHEN and CDR2 SYDVKM.

This sequence joins TRBV19 and TRBJ1-2; 9 bases map to TRBD1. The CDR3 loop spans 14 amino acids. J lost 2 bases, V lost 6 bases, and 4 bases had no gene match. The V gene's germline CDR1 is LNHDA and CDR2 SQIVND (reference sequence). CDR3 DNA: TGTGCCAGTAGGGACAGGGGAGAGAACTATGGCTACACCTTC. This codes for CASRDRGENYGYTF.

The chain carries TRBV2 and TRBJ1-1, with D uncertain. This CDR3 has 13 residues. V was pared by 3 bases and J by 1 base, with 6 bases between. Germline assignment: CDR1 SNHLY and CDR2 FYNNEI. CDR3 amino acids: CASSDRSNTEAFF. The CDR3 coding sequence is TGTGCCAGCAGTGACAGATCGAACACTGAAGCTTTCTTT.

This clone was observed a single time. The rearrangement links TRBV18 to TRBJ1-5; 8 nucleotides line up with TRBD1. This CDR3 contains 17 residues. Germline V gene lookup returns CDR1 KGHSH and CDR2 LQKENI. After removal of 2 bases from V and 5 bases from J, the junction contained 11 bases not matched to a gene. The DNA of the CDR3 is TGTGCCAGCTCACCATGGATGACAGGGGAGATTGATCAGCCCCAGCATTTT. Translated, it gives CASSPWMTGEIDQPQHF. The full variable domain, completed using reference TRBV18 and TRBJ1-5, is NAGVMQNPRHLVRRRGQEARLRCSPMKGHSHVYWYRQLPEEGLKFMVYLQKENIIDESGMPKERFSAEFPKEGPSILRIQQVVRGDSAAYFCASSPWMTGEIDQPQHFGDGTRLSIL.

The chain couples TRBV11-3 to TRBJ2-1, with 13 bases that match TRBD2. This CDR3 comprises 17 residues. Trimming removed 5 bases from V and 0 bases from J; junction bases left unmatched: 4. Germline V gene lookup returns CDR1 SGHNT and CDR2 YENEEA. CDR3 region: CASSPRTSGSSYNEQFF. In nucleotides, the CDR3 is TGTGCCAGCAGCCCCCGGACTAGCGGGAGCTCCTACAATGAGCAGTTCTTC.

This clone was counted a few times. V gene TRBV5-4 combines with J gene TRBJ1-2, with 9 nucleotides matching TRBD1. Germline CDR1 reads SGHNT; CDR2 reads YYREEE (reference sequence). Losses at the gene ends were 7 bases for V and 2 bases for J; bases not matched to a gene: 9. CDR3 length: 15 residues. The CDR3 loop reads CASGSTGTGNYGYTF. CDR3 nucleotides: TGTGCCAGCGGGAGTACCGGGACAGGGAACTATGGCTACACCTTC.

The chain links TRBV5-1 to TRBJ1-4, with unresolved D. V dropped 4 bases and J dropped 8 bases, with 12 bases sitting between them. CDR3 length: 13 residues. Germline lookup yields CDR1 SGHRS and CDR2 YFSETQ. CDR3 sequence reads: CASSRDIGEKLFF. DNA of the CDR3: TGCGCCAGCAGCCGGGATATCGGGGAAAAACTGTTTTTT. The whole variable domain, filled in from reference TRBV5-1 and TRBJ1-4, reads KAGVTQTPRYLIKTRGQQVTLSCSPISGHRSVSWYQQTPGQGLQFLFEYFSETQRNKGNFPGRFSGRQFSNSRSEMNVSTLELGDSALYLCASSRDIGEKLFFGSGTQLSVL.

J is TRBJ1-4 and V is TRBV11-3; D not certain. There are 11 residues in the CDR3. V lost 5 bases, J lost 6 bases, and 4 bases lay in between. CDR1 SGHNT and CDR2 YENEEA come from the germline V gene. The CDR3 DNA reads TGTGCCAGCAGCCGGGATGAAAAACTGTTTTTT. Its translation: CASSRDEKLFF.

Details on this clone: An end of the junction does not agree with germline; a read error may underlie this. Here the CDR3 reads CAGSLTTYNEQFF. The CDR3 coding sequence is TGTGCCGGCAGTCTGACAACCTACAATGAGCAGTTCTTC. V gene TRBV2 combines with J gene TRBJ2-1; D not certain. Germline lookup yields CDR1 SNHLY and CDR2 FYNNEI. CDR3 size: 13 residues.

The chain combines TRBV27 with TRBJ1-1, with D maybe TRBD1 (6 bases). The germline gives CDR1 MNHEY, CDR2 SMNVEV (reference sequence). CDR3 length equals 14 residues. Trimming removed 4 bases from V and 5 bases from J, with 14 bases in between. The CDR3 bases are TGTGCCAGCAGTTATATGGACAGCTTTACTGAAGCTTTCTTT. Its protein product is CASSYMDSFTEAFF.

The V call is TRBV7-2, the J call TRBJ2-1, with TRBD1 as a possible D gene (6 bases). Germline V gene data show CDR1 as SGHTA and CDR2 as FQGNSA. Trimming stripped 2 bases from V and 6 bases from J, with 11 bases between. The CDR3 sequence is 14 residues long. In nucleotides, the CDR3 is TGTGCCAGCAGCTTATCTTTGGGGGCCAATGAGCAGTTCTTC. Amino acid sequence: CASSLSLGANEQFF. Full variable domain (rest looked up from reference TRBV7-2 and TRBJ2-1): GAGVSQSPSNKVTEKGKDVELRCDPISGHTALYWYRQSLGQGLEFLIYFQGNSAPDKSGLPSDRFSAERTGGSVSTLTIQRTQQEDSAVYLCASSLSLGANEQFFGPGTRLTVL.

This sequence joins TRBV5-1 and TRBJ2-5; 16 nucleotides line up with TRBD2. This CDR3 spans 18 amino acids. Trimming cost V 4 bases and J 5 bases; bases outside gene matches: 11. CDR1 SGHRS and CDR2 YFSETQ come from the germline V gene. The CDR3 sequence is CASSPTGTSGGAGETQYF. For the CDR3, the DNA is TGCGCCAGCAGCCCTACCGGGACTAGCGGGGGGGCTGGTGAGACCCAGTACTTC.

In this sample, this clone turned up once. The chain's CDR3 is CASSLQTRGELFF. CDR3 in DNA: TGTGCCAGCAGTCTCCAGACGAGGGGGGAGCTGTTTTTT. The rearrangement joins TRBV12-3 or TRBV12-4 to TRBJ2-2; D unresolved. This CDR3 contains 13 residues. V lost 5 bases and J lost 8, with 12 bases in between.

This chain uses TRBV5-4 with TRBJ2-7; 10 bases map to TRBD1. CDR3 length: 14 amino acids. Germline V gene sequence: CDR1 SGHNT, CDR2 YYREEE (reference sequence). Germline trimming cut 3 bases from V and 3 bases from J; bases unmatched to any gene: 3. CDR3: CASSWRTGGYEQYF. The CDR3, as DNA: TGTGCCAGCAGCTGGAGGACAGGGGGCTACGAGCAGTACTTC.

The chain recombines TRBV28 with TRBJ2-3; 10 positions agree with TRBD2. With 3 bases clipped from V and 4 bases from J, the junction kept 4 bases outside the gene matches. This CDR3 is 15 amino acids long. Germline V gene sequence: CDR1 MDHEN, CDR2 SYDVKM. As DNA, the CDR3 is TGTGCCAGCAGTTTCGGAGCGGGGGGGCCAGATACGCAGTATTTT. It codes for CASSFGAGGPDTQYF.

Sample share makes this clone medium-sized. The chain couples TRBV6-5 to TRBJ1-4, with D hard to call. The V end lost 2 bases, the J end lost 3 bases, and 7 bases lay between the germline ends. The CDR3 runs 14 residues. The germline V gene has CDR1 MNHEY and CDR2 SVGAGI. CDR3 DNA sequence: TGTGCCAGCAGTTACGGGCGGGCTAATGAAAAACTGTTTTTT. As protein: CASSYGRANEKLFF.

The chain carries TRBV7-9 and TRBJ1-2, with D unclear. The CDR3 length is 15 residues. Germline V CDR1 and CDR2: SEHNR, FQNEAQ (reference sequence). V lost 1 base and J lost 6, with 15 bases in between. In nucleotides, the CDR3 is TGTGCCAGCAGCTTAGAGCCTGGGAGAACAAATGGCTACACCTTC. As protein: CASSLEPGRTNGYTF.

V and J are TRBV7-9 and TRBJ1-2; TRBD1 is a possible D gene (5 bases). The CDR3 runs to 14 residues. Germline CDR1 is SEHNR and CDR2 is FQNEAQ (reference sequence). V lost 5 bases and J lost 4, with 14 bases in between. The CDR3 reads CASSPGRASYGYTF. For the CDR3, the DNA is TGTGCCAGCAGCCCGGGCAGGGCGTCCTATGGCTACACCTTC.